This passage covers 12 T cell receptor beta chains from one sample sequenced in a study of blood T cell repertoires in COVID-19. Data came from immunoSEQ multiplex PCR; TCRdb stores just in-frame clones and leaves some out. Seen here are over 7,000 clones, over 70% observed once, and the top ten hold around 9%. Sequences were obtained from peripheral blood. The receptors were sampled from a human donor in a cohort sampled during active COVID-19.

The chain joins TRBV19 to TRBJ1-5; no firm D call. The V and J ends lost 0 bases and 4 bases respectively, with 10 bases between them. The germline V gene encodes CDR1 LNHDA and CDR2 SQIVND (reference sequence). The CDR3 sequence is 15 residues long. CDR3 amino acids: CASSIDLEVNQPQHF. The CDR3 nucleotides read TGTGCCAGTAGTATAGATCTGGAGGTAAATCAGCCCCAGCATTTT.

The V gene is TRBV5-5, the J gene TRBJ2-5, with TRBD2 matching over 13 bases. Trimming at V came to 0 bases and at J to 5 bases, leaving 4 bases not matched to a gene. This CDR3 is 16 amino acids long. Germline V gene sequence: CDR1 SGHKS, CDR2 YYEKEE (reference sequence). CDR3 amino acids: CASSLAGLAGVETQYF. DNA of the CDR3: TGTGCCAGCAGCTTGGCTGGACTAGCGGGAGTGGAGACCCAGTACTTC.

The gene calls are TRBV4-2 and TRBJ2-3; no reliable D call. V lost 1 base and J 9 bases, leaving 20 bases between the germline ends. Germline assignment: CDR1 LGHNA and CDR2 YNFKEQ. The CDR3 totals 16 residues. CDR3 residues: CASSQVVPLLARTQYF. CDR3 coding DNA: TGTGCCAGCAGCCAAGTTGTTCCACTGCTGGCTAGGACGCAGTATTTT.

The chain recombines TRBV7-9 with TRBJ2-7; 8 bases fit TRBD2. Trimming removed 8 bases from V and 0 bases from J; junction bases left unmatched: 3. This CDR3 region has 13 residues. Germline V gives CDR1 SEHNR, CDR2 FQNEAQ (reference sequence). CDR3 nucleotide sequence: TGTGCCAGCGGGGGACTAGGCTCCTACGAGCAGTACTTC. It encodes CASGGLGSYEQYF.

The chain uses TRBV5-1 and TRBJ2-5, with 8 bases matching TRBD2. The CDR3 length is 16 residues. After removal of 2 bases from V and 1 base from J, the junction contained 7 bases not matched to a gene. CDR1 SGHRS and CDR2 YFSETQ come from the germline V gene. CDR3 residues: CASSFVASGRQETQYF. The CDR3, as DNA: TGCGCCAGCAGCTTCGTGGCTAGCGGGCGCCAAGAGACCCAGTACTTC. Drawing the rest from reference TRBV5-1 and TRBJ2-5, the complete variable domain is KAGVTQTPRYLIKTRGQQVTLSCSPISGHRSVSWYQQTPGQGLQFLFEYFSETQRNKGNFPGRFSGRQFSNSRSEMNVSTLELGDSALYLCASSFVASGRQETQYFGPGTRLLVL.

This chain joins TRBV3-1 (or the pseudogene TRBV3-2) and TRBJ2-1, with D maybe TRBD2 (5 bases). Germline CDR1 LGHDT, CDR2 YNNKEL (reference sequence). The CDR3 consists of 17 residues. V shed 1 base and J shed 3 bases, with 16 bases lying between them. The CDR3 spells CASSQGGSAKVYNEQFF. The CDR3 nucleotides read TGTGCCAGCAGCCAAGGGGGTAGCGCCAAGGTCTACAATGAGCAGTTCTTC.

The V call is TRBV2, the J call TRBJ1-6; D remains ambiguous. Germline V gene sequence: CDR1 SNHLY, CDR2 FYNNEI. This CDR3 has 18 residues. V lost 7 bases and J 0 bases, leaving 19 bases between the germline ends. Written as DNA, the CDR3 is TGTGCCAGCACCGGGAGGGCGGACTGGAGCTCCTATAATTCACCCCTCCACTTT. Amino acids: CASTGRADWSSYNSPLHF.

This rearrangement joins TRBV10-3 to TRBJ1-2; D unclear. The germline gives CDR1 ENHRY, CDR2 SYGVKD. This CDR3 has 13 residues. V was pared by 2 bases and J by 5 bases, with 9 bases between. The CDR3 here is CAISETGKYGYTF. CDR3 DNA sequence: TGTGCCATCAGTGAGACGGGAAAGTATGGCTACACCTTC.

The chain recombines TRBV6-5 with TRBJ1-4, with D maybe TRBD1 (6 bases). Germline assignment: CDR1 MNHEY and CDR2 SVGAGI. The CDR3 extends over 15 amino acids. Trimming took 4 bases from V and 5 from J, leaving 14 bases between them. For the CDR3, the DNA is TGTGCCAGCAGTTTTGGGGGGGCGGTCAATGAAAAACTGTTTTTT. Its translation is CASSFGGAVNEKLFF.

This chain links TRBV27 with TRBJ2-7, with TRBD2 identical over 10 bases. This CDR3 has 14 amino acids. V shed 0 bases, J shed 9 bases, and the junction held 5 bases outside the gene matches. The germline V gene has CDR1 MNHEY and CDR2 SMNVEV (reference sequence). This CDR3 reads CASSLSTSGIGQYF. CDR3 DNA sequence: TGTGCCAGCAGTTTATCTACTAGCGGGATCGGGCAGTACTTC.

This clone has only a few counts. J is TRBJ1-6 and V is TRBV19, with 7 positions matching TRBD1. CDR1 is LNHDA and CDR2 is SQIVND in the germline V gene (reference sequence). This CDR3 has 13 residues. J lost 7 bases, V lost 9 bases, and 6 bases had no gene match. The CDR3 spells CASRDSLNSPLHF. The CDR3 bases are TGTGCCAGCCGGGACAGCTTAAATTCACCCCTCCACTTT.

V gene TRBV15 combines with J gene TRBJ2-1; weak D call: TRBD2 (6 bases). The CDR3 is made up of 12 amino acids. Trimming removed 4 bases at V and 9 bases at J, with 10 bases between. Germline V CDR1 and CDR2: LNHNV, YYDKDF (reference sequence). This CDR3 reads CATSTRAGEQFF. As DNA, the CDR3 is TGTGCCACCAGCACCCGAGCGGGTGAGCAGTTCTTC.